The present T cell receptor beta chain was sequenced within a study of OX40 agonist ivuxolimab in advanced cancers. V shed 5 bases, J shed 5 bases, and the junction held 5 bases outside the gene matches. This CDR3 is 13 amino acids long. CDR1 is MNHEY, CDR2 SMNVEV, per germline (reference sequence). The data were produced by immunoSEQ multiplex PCR, yet TCRdb's version contains in-frame clones alone and is incomplete. The sample holds tens of thousands of clones, about nine tenths seen once. The chain has TRBV27 and TRBJ1-2; 7 bases fit TRBD1. The source is an adult with an advanced solid tumor such as melanoma, head and neck, liver or kidney cancer. This sample comprised CD4+ or CD8+ T cells sorted from blood, obtained in a trial of the OX40 agonist ivuxolimab. CDR3 bases: TGTGCCAGCAGTCCTGGGACAGTATATGGCTACACCTTC. Protein product: CASSPGTVYGYTF.